This paragraph covers one T cell receptor (beta chain) sequence. The antigen is unknown. Looked up from germline, CDR1 is LNHNV and CDR2 is YYDKDF (reference sequence). This CDR3 spans 19 amino acids. With V trimmed by 6 bases and J by 6 bases, 21 bases remained unmatched. For TCR beta, libraries came from quantitative 5'-RACE with molecular barcodes. Via MiXCR, TCRdb re-called the 5' RACE reads, giving one row per CDR3 protein. The data hold some 140,000 distinct CDR3 sequences, with approximately 17% observed a single time. These data come from a study of CD8 T cells in ankylosing spondylitis. Points from the study as a whole: Clones that were linked to disease were CD8+ and were relatively rare in peripheral blood. Blood of patients with ankylosing spondylitis appeared to be characterized by a TCR beta motif of several highly homologous variants. Significant enrichment of disease-linked clones was reportedly seen in matched ankylosing spondylitis synovial fluid.

The TCR originated in a male donor with ankylosing spondylitis. V and J are TRBV15 and TRBJ1-5; 9 bases map to TRBD1. Sequencing was carried out using blood, either unsorted or a sorted T cell fraction (not recorded which). CDR3 loop: CATSSSLLAGTGTRQPQHF. The CDR3 DNA is TGTGCCACCAGTAGTAGTCTCCTTGCCGGGACAGGGACTCGTCAGCCCCAGCATTTT.